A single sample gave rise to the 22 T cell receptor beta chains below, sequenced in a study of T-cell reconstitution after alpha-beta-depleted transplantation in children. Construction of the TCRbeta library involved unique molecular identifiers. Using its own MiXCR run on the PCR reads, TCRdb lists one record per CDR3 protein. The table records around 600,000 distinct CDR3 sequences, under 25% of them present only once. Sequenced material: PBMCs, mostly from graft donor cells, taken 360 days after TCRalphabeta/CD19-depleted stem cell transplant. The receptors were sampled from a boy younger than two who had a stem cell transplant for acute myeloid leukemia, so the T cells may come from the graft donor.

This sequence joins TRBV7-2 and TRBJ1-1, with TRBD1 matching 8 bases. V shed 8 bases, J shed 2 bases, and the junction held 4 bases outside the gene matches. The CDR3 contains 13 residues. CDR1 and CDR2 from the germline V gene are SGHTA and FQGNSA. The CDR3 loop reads CASQQGVNTEAFF. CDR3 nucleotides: TGTGCCAGCCAACAGGGGGTAAACACTGAAGCTTTCTTT. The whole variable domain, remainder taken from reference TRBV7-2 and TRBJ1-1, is GAGVSQSPSNKVTEKGKDVELRCDPISGHTALYWYRQSLGQGLEFLIYFQGNSAPDKSGLPSDRFSAERTGGSVSTLTIQRTQQEDSAVYLCASQQGVNTEAFFGQGTRLTVV.

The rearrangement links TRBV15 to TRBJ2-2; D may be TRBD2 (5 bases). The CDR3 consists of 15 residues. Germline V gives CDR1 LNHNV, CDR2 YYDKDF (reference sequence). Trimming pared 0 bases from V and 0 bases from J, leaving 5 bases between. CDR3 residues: CATSRDGTNTGELFF. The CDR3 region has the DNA TGTGCCACCAGCAGAGACGGGACGAACACCGGGGAGCTGTTTTTT.

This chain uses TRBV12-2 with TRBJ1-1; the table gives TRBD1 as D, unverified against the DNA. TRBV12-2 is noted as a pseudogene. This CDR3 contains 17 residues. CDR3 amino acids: CASRLPSSGTGNTEAFF. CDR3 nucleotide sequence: TGTGCAAGTCGCTTACCCTCCTCCGGGACAGGGAACACTGAAGCTTTCTTT.

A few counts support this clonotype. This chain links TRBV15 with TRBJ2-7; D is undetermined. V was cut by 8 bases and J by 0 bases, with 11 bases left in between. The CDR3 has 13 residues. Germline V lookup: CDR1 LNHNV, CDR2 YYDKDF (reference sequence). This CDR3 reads CATFLTVSYEQYF. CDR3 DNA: TGTGCCACCTTTTTGACGGTCTCCTACGAGCAGTACTTC.

The CDR3 DNA reads as TGTGCCAGCAGCTCGCAAACATGGAGAGGTGGCAAAAACATTCAGTACTTC. It translates to CASSSQTWRGGKNIQYF. The chain has TRBV5-6 and TRBJ2-4; D gene unclear. There are 17 residues in the CDR3. V was cut by 3 bases and J by 3 bases, with 19 bases left in between. Germline V gives CDR1 SGHDT, CDR2 YYEEEE.

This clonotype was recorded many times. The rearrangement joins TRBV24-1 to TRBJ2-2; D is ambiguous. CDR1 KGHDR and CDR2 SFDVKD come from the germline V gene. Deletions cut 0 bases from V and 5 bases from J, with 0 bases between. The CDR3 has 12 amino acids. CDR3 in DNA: TGTGCCACCAGTGATTTGACCGGGGAGCTGTTTTTT. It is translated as CATSDLTGELFF.

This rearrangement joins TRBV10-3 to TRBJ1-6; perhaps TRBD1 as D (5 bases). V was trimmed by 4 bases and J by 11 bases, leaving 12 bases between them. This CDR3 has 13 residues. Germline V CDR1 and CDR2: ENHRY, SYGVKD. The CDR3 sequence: CAISANTGPPLHF. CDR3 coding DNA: TGTGCCATCAGTGCAAATACAGGCCCACCCCTCCACTTT.

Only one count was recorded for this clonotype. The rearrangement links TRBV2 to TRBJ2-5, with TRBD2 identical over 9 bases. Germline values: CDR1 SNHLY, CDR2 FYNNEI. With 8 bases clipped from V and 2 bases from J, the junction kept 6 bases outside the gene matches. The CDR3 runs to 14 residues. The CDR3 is CASAGSGGQETQYF. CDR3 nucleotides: TGTGCCAGCGCGGGTAGCGGGGGTCAAGAGACCCAGTACTTC. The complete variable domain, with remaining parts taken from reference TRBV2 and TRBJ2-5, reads EPEVTQTPSHQVTQMGQEVILRCVPISNHLYFYWYRQILGQKVEFLVSFYNNEISEKSEIFDDQFSVERPDGSNFTLKIRSTKLEDSAMYFCASAGSGGQETQYFGPGTRLLVL.

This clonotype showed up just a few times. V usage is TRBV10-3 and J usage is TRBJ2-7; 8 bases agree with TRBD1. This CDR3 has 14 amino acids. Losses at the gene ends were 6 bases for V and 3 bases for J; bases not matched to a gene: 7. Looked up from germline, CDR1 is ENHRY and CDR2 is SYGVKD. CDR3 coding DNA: TGTGCCATCAGAAATGGACAGGGCAACTACGAGCAGTACGTC. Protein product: CAIRNGQGNYEQYV.

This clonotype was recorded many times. The DNA of the CDR3 is TGTGCCAGCAGCTTAAATGGGGGGGGAGCGGTGGATGAGCAGTTCTTC. Translated: CASSLNGGGAVDEQFF. This chain joins TRBV7-9 and TRBJ2-1; 7 bases fit TRBD2. The CDR3 totals 16 residues. Looked up from germline, CDR1 is SEHNR and CDR2 is FQNEAQ (reference sequence). Trimming at V came to 2 bases and at J to 8 bases, leaving 12 bases not matched to a gene.

The CDR3 spells CASRVGNTGELFF. The CDR3 nucleotides read TGTGCCAGCCGCGTAGGGAACACCGGGGAGCTGTTTTTT. The chain couples TRBV7-9 to TRBJ2-2; D gene uncertain. This CDR3 spans 13 amino acids. V was clipped by 8 bases and J by 1 base, with 8 bases between them. Per germline, CDR1 SEHNR and CDR2 FQNEAQ (reference sequence).

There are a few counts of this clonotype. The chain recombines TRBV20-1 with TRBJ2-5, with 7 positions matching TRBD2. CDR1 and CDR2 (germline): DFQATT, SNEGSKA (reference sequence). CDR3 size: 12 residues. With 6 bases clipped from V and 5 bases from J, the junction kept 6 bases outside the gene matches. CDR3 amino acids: CSAVLATETQYF. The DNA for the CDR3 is TGCAGTGCCGTACTAGCGACGGAGACCCAGTACTTC.

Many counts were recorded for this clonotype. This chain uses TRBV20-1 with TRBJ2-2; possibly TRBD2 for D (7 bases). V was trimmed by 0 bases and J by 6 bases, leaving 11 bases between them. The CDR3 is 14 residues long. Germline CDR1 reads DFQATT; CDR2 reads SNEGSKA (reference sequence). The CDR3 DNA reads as TGCAGTGCTAGAGAAGGGGGGGCCTCCGGGGAGCTGTTTTTT. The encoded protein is CSAREGGASGELFF.

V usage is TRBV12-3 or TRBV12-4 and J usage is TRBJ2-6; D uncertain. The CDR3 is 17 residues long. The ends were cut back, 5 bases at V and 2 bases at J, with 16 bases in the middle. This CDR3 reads CASSTPEVVTGANVLTF. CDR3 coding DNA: TGTGCCAGCAGTACCCCAGAGGTCGTTACTGGGGCCAACGTCCTGACTTTC.

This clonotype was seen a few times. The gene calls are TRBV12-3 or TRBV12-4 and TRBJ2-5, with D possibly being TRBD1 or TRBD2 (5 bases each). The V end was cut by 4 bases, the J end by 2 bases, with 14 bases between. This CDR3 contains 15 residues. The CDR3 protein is CASSSPGTRQETQYF. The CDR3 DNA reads TGTGCCAGCAGTTCCCCCGGGACGCGACAAGAGACCCAGTACTTC.

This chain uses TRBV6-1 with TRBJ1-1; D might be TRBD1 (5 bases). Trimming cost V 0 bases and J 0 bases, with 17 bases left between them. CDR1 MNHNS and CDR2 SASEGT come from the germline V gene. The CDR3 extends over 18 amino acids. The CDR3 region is CASSEALGGWGMNTEAFF. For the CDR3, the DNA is TGTGCCAGCAGTGAAGCGCTAGGCGGATGGGGGATGAACACTGAAGCTTTCTTT.

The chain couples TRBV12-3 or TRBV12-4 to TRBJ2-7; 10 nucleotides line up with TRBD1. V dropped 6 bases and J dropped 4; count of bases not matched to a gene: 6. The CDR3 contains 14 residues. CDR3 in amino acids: CASRSGGQGYEQYF. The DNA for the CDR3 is TGTGCCAGCAGGTCCGGGGGACAGGGGTACGAGCAGTACTTC.

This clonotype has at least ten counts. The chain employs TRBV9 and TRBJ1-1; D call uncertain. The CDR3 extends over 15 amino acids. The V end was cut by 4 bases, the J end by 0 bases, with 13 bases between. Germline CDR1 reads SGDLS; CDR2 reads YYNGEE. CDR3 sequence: CASSPSGSLNTEAFF. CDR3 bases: TGTGCCAGCAGCCCCTCGGGTTCTTTGAACACTGAAGCTTTCTTT.

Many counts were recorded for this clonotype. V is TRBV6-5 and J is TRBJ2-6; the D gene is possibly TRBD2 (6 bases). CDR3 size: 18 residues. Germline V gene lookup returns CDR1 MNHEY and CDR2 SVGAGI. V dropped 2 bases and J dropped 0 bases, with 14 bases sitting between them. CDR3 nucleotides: TGTGCCAGCAGTTACAGGAGCCGGGACTTCTCTGGGGCCAACGTCCTGACTTTC. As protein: CASSYRSRDFSGANVLTF.

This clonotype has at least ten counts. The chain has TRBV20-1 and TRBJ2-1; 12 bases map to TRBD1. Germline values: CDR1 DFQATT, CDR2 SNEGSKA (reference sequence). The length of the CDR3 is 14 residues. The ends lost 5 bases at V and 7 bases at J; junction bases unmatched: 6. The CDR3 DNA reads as TGCAGTGCTTTACCGGGACAGGGGGCGAATGAGCAGTTCTTC. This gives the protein CSALPGQGANEQFF.

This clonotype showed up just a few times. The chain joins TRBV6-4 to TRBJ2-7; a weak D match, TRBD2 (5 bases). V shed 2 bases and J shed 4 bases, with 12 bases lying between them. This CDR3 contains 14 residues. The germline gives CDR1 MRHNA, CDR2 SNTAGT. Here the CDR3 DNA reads TGTGCCAGCAGTGACAGGGAGAGGGTTTACGAGCAGTACGTC. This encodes CASSDRERVYEQYV.

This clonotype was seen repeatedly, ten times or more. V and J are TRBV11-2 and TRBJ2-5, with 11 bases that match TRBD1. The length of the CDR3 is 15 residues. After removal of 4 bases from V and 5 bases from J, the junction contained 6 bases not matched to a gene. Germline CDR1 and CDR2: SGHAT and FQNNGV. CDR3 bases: TGTGCCAGCAGCTCCGGACAGGGGGCCTTGGAGACCCAGTACTTC. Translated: CASSSGQGALETQYF.